This is a list of T cell receptor beta chains from one sample in a study of T cells after yellow fever vaccination. TCRdb fed the 5' RACE reads into MiXCR, producing one record per CDR3 protein. The sample contains roughly 190,000 distinct CDR3 sequences, approximately 10% of which appear only once. This sample comprised CD8+ T cells sorted from PBMCs, obtained 15 days after the yellow fever booster vaccination. Receptor source: a man aged 18 to 35 who received the YFV17D yellow fever vaccine. Both conserved end residues are part of each CDR3. The D gene is left open where the match is weak. Clone size is not always given. Where it is, it says once, few, many or a class for expanded clones.

D gene,V gene,clone size,J gene,CDR3 protein,CDR3 DNA
NA,TRBV4-3,NA,TRBJ2-5,CASSQGTVETQYF,TGCGCCAGCAGCCAAGGGACAGTGGAGACCCAGTACTTC
TRBD1,TRBV6-1,NA,TRBJ2-7,CASSYSGQASYEQYF,TGTGCCAGCAGTTATTCGGGACAGGCCTCCTACGAGCAGTACTTC
NA,TRBV6-5,few,TRBJ1-4,CASSYDAGREKLFF,TGTGCCAGCAGTTACGATGCGGGGAGAGAAAAACTGTTTTTT
NA,TRBV11-2,NA,TRBJ2-1,CASIFTGGPARGNEQFF,TGTGCCAGCATCTTTACCGGGGGGCCCGCACGGGGTAATGAGCAGTTCTTC
TRBD1,TRBV4-2,many,TRBJ2-1,CASSQGQGPGNEQFF,TGTGCCAGCAGCCAGGGACAGGGGCCCGGCAATGAGCAGTTCTTC
NA,TRBV2,NA,TRBJ2-4,CASSWRGASVSKNIQYF,TGTGCCAGCTCCTGGAGGGGCGCGAGTGTTTCCAAAAACATTCAGTACTTC
NA,TRBV9,NA,TRBJ1-5,CASSKTDSLNSNQPQHF,TGTGCCAGCAGCAAGACCGACAGCTTAAATAGCAATCAGCCCCAGCATTTT
TRBD2,TRBV7-3,NA,TRBJ2-3,CASSPLAGGSPDTQYF,TGTGCCAGCAGCCCCCTAGCGGGGGGGTCCCCAGATACGCAGTATTTT
TRBD1,TRBV27,NA,TRBJ1-2,CASSSTGTGSDGYTF,TGTGCCAGCAGTTCAACCGGGACAGGATCGGACGGCTACACCTTC
TRBD2,TRBV20-1,many,TRBJ2-5,CSARDLMTSGVETQYF,TGCAGTGCTAGAGATCTAATGACTAGCGGGGTAGAGACCCAGTACTTC
NA,TRBV7-9,few,TRBJ2-1,CASSPGPGDYNEQFF,TGTGCCAGCAGCCCGGGGCCAGGGGACTACAATGAGCAGTTCTTC
TRBD1,TRBV5-1,many,TRBJ2-1,CASSLKTGWSYNEQFF,TGCGCCAGCAGCTTGAAGACAGGGTGGTCCTACAATGAGCAGTTCTTC
NA,TRBV29-1,NA,TRBJ1-2,CSVVDRDGYTF,TGCAGCGTTGTGGATCGAGATGGCTACACCTTC
NA,TRBV9,NA,TRBJ2-3,CASSDGGGNTDTQYF,TGTGCCAGCAGCGACGGAGGGGGAAACACAGATACGCAGTATTTT
NA,TRBV7-9,NA,TRBJ2-4,CASSLAPGLARTVIQYF,TGTGCCAGCAGCTTAGCGCCTGGGTTAGCGCGAACGGTCATTCAGTACTTC
TRBD2,TRBV4-1,few,TRBJ2-5,CASSPRLAGGVQETQYF,TGCGCCAGCAGCCCAAGGCTAGCGGGGGGGGTCCAAGAGACCCAGTACTTC
NA,TRBV29-1,NA,TRBJ2-5,CSGHRGQETQYF,TGCAGCGGTCACCGGGGACAAGAGACCCAGTACTTC
TRBD1,TRBV5-4,few,TRBJ2-5,CASSLRGRETQYF,TGTGCCAGCAGCTTAAGGGGGCGGGAGACCCAGTACTTC
TRBD1,TRBV28,NA,TRBJ2-5,CASRFTGEETQYF,TGTGCCAGCAGATTTACAGGGGAAGAGACCCAGTACTTC
NA,TRBV24-1,few,TRBJ2-3,CATSDPGTLRDTDTQYF,TGTGCCACCAGTGATCCCGGGACACTCCGAGACACAGATACGCAGTATTTT
TRBD2,TRBV10-3,few,TRBJ2-1,CAINGGTSGYNEQFF,TGTGCCATCAACGGTGGGACTAGCGGCTACAATGAGCAGTTCTTC
TRBD1,TRBV29-1,NA,TRBJ1-2,CSVEETGVNYGYTF,TGCAGCGTTGAAGAGACAGGGGTTAACTATGGCTACACCTTC
NA,TRBV4-1,NA,TRBJ1-6,CASSHPGVSPLHF,TGCGCCAGCAGCCACCCTGGCGTCTCACCCCTCCACTTT
NA,TRBV4-2,few,TRBJ2-3,CASSQVRPSVGDTQYF,TGTGCCAGCAGCCAAGTTCGGCCTAGCGTCGGCGATACGCAGTATTTT
TRBD1,TRBV12-3/TRBV12-4,few,TRBJ2-1,CASSLRQGTEQFF,TGTGCCAGCAGTTTGCGACAGGGGACAGAGCAGTTCTTC
NA,TRBV6-5,NA,TRBJ1-6,CASRWGTANSPLHF,TGTGCCAGCAGGTGGGGAACTGCGAATTCACCCCTCCACTTT
TRBD2,TRBV29-1,few,TRBJ2-3,CSVEVTSGGAHVGQYF,TGCAGCGTTGAAGTGACTAGCGGGGGAGCCCACGTCGGGCAGTATTTT
NA,TRBV18,few,TRBJ2-7,CASSPDTGSEQYF,TGTGCCAGCTCACCGGATACAGGGTCCGAGCAGTACTTC
NA,TRBV7-9,few,TRBJ1-5,CASSRVDSNQPQHF,TGTGCCAGCAGCAGGGTCGATAGCAATCAGCCCCAGCATTTT
NA,TRBV29-1,few,TRBJ2-5,CSVEPRGEGETQYF,TGCAGCGTTGAACCCAGGGGCGAGGGAGAGACCCAGTACTTC
NA,TRBV10-3,many,TRBJ2-1,CAISPPTITYNEQFF,TGTGCCATCAGTCCTCCTACCATAACGTACAATGAGCAGTTCTTC
NA,TRBV6-5,NA,TRBJ2-5,CASTLGPGPKETQYF,TGTGCCAGCACCTTGGGCCCGGGCCCAAAAGAGACCCAGTACTTC
TRBD1,TRBV20-1,NA,TRBJ2-1,CSAPIKQGVVWSYNEQFF,TGCAGTGCTCCGATCAAACAGGGGGTGGTTTGGTCCTACAATGAGCAGTTCTTC
TRBD2,TRBV15,NA,TRBJ2-1,CATSARLAGGSYNEQFF,TGTGCCACCAGCGCGAGACTAGCGGGGGGCTCCTACAATGAGCAGTTCTTC
TRBD1,TRBV7-9,NA,TRBJ2-2,CASSLQGDYTGELFF,TGTGCCAGCAGCTTACAGGGGGATTACACCGGGGAGCTGTTTTTT
NA,TRBV4-1,NA,TRBJ2-3,CASSQDIAGTFTDTQYF,TGCGCCAGCAGCCAAGATATCGCGGGGACCTTCACAGATACGCAGTATTTT
NA,TRBV27,few,TRBJ1-1,CASSDSGWGNTEAFF,TGTGCCAGCAGCGATTCAGGGTGGGGAAACACTGAAGCTTTCTTT
NA,TRBV19,NA,TRBJ1-1,CASSIMVTFSEAFF,TGTGCCAGTAGTATTATGGTCACGTTTTCTGAAGCTTTCTTT
NA,TRBV29-1,few,TRBJ1-1,CSVVVKEAFF,TGCAGCGTTGTCGTGAAAGAAGCTTTCTTT
NA,TRBV3-1,many,TRBJ1-2,CASSQVPGQIFDGYTF,TGTGCCAGCAGCCAGGTACCGGGACAAATTTTCGATGGCTACACCTTC
NA,TRBV2,few,TRBJ2-2,CVSGISANTGELFF,TGTGTTAGTGGCATTTCCGCGAACACCGGGGAGCTGTTTTTT
TRBD1,TRBV7-9,few,TRBJ1-2,CASSMTGGYGYTF,TGTGCCAGCAGCATGACAGGGGGCTATGGCTACACCTTC
NA,TRBV30,NA,TRBJ1-6,CAWSVDSNYNSPLHF,TGTGCCTGGAGTGTAGACAGCAATTATAATTCACCCCTCCACTTT
NA,TRBV6-2/TRBV6-3,NA,TRBJ2-2,CASSYRTLTGELFF,TGTGCCAGCAGTTACCGCACTCTCACCGGGGAGCTGTTTTTT
TRBD2,TRBV4-2,few,TRBJ2-3,CASSQDNGEGDTQYF,TGTGCCAGCAGCCAAGATAACGGGGAGGGAGATACGCAGTATTTT
NA,TRBV29-1,few,TRBJ2-3,CSAVPGRGGPAQYF,TGCAGCGCCGTCCCGGGACGGGGAGGCCCGGCGCAGTATTTT
NA,TRBV4-3,many,TRBJ2-1,CASSQAETNEQFF,TGCGCCAGCAGCCAAGCGGAGACCAATGAGCAGTTCTTC
NA,TRBV7-2,NA,TRBJ1-1,CASSSLTYTEAFF,TGTGCCAGCAGCTCACTGACTTACACTGAAGCTTTCTTT
TRBD1,TRBV29-1,NA,TRBJ1-2,CSVEDPTGWNYGYTF,TGCAGCGTTGAGGATCCGACAGGGTGGAACTATGGCTACACCTTC
NA,TRBV2,NA,TRBJ2-1,CASRPAGVGKFDEQFF,TGTGCCAGCAGGCCCGCCGGGGTGGGGAAGTTTGATGAGCAGTTCTTC
NA,TRBV6-4,few,TRBJ1-1,CASSATDANTEAFF,TGTGCCAGCAGTGCCACGGACGCGAACACTGAAGCTTTCTTT